The 27 T cell receptor beta chains given below trace back to one sample, sequenced in a study of shared clonotypes between healthy human individuals (dated by TCRdb to the early 2020s). For the CD8 naive samples, CD45RO-negative cells were positively selected for CCR7, yielding a CD45RA+CCR7+ population from which TemRA cells were excluded. Library preparation used the immunoSEQ multiplex PCR assay. TCRdb limited this immuneACCESS table to in-frame rearrangements with V and J called. A share of clones is missing; checked studies link under half to unresolved V genes, and the rest is unexplained. Here the sample has over 2 million clones; about 95% occur a single time. The biggest ten clones account for around 1.1% of the sample. Sequencing input: naive CD8+ T cells sorted from blood. The intended sense of this specimen's cell subset or site label: CD45RA+CCR7+. The receptors derive from a man aged 18 to 30 in good health.

V usage is TRBV19 and J usage is TRBJ1-2; TRBD1 aligns across 8 bases. The CDR3 spans 18 residues. Trimming cost V 4 bases and J 2 bases; bases outside gene matches: 15. From germline, CDR1 is LNHDA and CDR2 SQIVND (reference sequence). In DNA, the CDR3 is TGTGCCAGTAGTAAGGGCCGCTACCGAGACAGGGGAAACTATGGCTACACCTTC. It codes for CASSKGRYRDRGNYGYTF.

V gene TRBV7-6 combines with J gene TRBJ2-3, with TRBD2 matching over 14 bases. Trimming removed 0 bases from V and 1 base from J; junction bases left unmatched: 3. This CDR3 is 18 amino acids long. CDR1 is SGHVS, CDR2 FNYEAQ, per germline. CDR3 in amino acids: CASSLARLAGGGTDTQYF. The CDR3 DNA reads as TGTGCCAGCAGCTTAGCGAGACTAGCGGGGGGGGGCACAGATACGCAGTATTTT.

This clone was detected a few times. The rearrangement joins TRBV27 to TRBJ2-7, with 9 nucleotides matching TRBD2. The CDR3 extends over 14 amino acids. With V trimmed by 3 bases and J by 4 bases, 4 bases remained unmatched. Germline loops: CDR1 MNHEY, CDR2 SMNVEV (reference sequence). The CDR3, as DNA: TGTGCCAGCAGTTTGGGGACTAGCCCTTACGAGCAGTACTTC. Translation: CASSLGTSPYEQYF.

The chain uses TRBV6-1 and TRBJ1-1; D is uncertain. CDR1 and CDR2 from the germline V gene are MNHNS and SASEGT. The V and J ends lost 5 bases and 7 bases respectively, with 8 bases between them. This CDR3 has 11 residues. The CDR3 region is CASSYGFEAFF. The CDR3 region has the DNA TGTGCCAGCAGTTACGGATTTGAAGCTTTCTTT.

This chain connects TRBV6-1 to TRBJ2-1, with 9 bases fitting TRBD1. The trim removed 2 bases at V and 3 bases at J, leaving 17 bases unmatched. The germline V gene encodes CDR1 MNHNS and CDR2 SASEGT. The CDR3 contains 20 residues. Here the CDR3 DNA reads TGTGCCAGCAGTGAACCGACAGGGGGACCCTCTCCCCCTAACTACAATGAGCAGTTCTTC. It codes for CASSEPTGGPSPPNYNEQFF.

This rearrangement joins TRBV4-3 to TRBJ1-1, with a weak D call TRBD1 (6 bases). Looked up from germline, CDR1 is LGHNA and CDR2 is YSLEER. Trimming shortened V by 3 bases and J by 0 bases, and 11 bases separated the two germline ends. The CDR3 is 15 amino acids. CDR3 protein: CASSQNQGLNTEAFF. The CDR3 DNA reads TGCGCCAGCAGCCAGAATCAGGGGTTGAACACTGAAGCTTTCTTT.

Concerning this clone itself: This specimen includes other DNA sequences encoding the same CDR3. J is TRBJ2-5 and V is TRBV4-3; 12 positions match TRBD2. Germline loops: CDR1 LGHNA, CDR2 YSLEER. There are 16 residues in the CDR3. The V segment lost 0 bases and the J segment 4 bases; nucleotides outside the gene matches: 3. CDR3 nucleotide sequence: TGCGCCAGCAGCCAAGATCTAGCGGGAGGGGGAGAGACCCAGTACTTC. Encoded protein: CASSQDLAGGGETQYF.

This chain joins TRBV4-1 and TRBJ2-2; D is uncertain. V was trimmed by 0 bases and J by 3 bases, leaving 11 bases between them. In germline, CDR1 is MGHRA, CDR2 YSYEKL. The CDR3 has 16 amino acids. The CDR3 bases are TGCGCCAGCAGCCAAGAGGTTAGCCCCTACACCGGGGAGCTGTTTTTT. It encodes CASSQEVSPYTGELFF.

The chain carries TRBV7-9 and TRBJ2-3; 10 bases are shared with TRBD2. The CDR3 has 19 residues. V lost 1 base to trimming and J lost 2 bases; unmatched junction nucleotides: 12. Germline V gene sequence: CDR1 SEHNR, CDR2 FQNEAQ (reference sequence). CDR3 in amino acids: CASSLGDRSAGGDTDTQYF. The CDR3 bases are TGTGCCAGCAGCTTAGGAGATCGGTCAGCGGGAGGGGACACAGATACGCAGTATTTT.

On this clone: Other DNA sequences in this sample translate to the same CDR3. This chain uses TRBV28 with TRBJ2-1; D is perhaps TRBD1 (6 bases). Per germline, CDR1 MDHEN and CDR2 SYDVKM. There are 14 residues in the CDR3. V shed 3 bases and J shed 0 bases, with 6 bases lying between them. The DNA for the CDR3 is TGTGCCAGCAGTTTGACAGGCTCCTACAATGAGCAGTTCTTC. It codes for CASSLTGSYNEQFF.

The chain has TRBV6-1 and TRBJ2-7; D uncertain. V lost 1 base and J lost 2, with 9 bases in between. Per the germline V gene, CDR1 is MNHNS and CDR2 is SASEGT. This CDR3 contains 14 residues. CDR3 DNA sequence: TGTGCCAGCAGTGAAGTTCTTCGAACCTACGAGCAGTACTTC. Translating it yields CASSEVLRTYEQYF.

V is TRBV11-2 and J is TRBJ2-5; D is unresolved. The germline CDR1 and CDR2 sequences are SGHAT and FQNNGV. The CDR3 consists of 14 residues. V was clipped by 5 bases and J by 2 bases, with 12 bases between them. The CDR3, as DNA: TGTGCCAGCAGCCGCAGGTTGGCGCAAGAGACCCAGTACTTC. This sequence encodes CASSRRLAQETQYF.

The rearrangement links TRBV9 to TRBJ2-1; tentatively, D is TRBD1 (5 bases). V was clipped by 4 bases and J by 5 bases, with 10 bases between them. Germline V gene data show CDR1 as SGDLS and CDR2 as YYNGEE. The CDR3 has 13 amino acids. CDR3 nucleotide sequence: TGTGCCAGCAGCCCCAGACAGAACAATGAGCAGTTCTTC. This encodes CASSPRQNNEQFF. The complete variable domain, with remaining parts taken from reference TRBV9 and TRBJ2-1, reads DSGVTQTPKHLITATGQRVTLRCSPRSGDLSVYWYQQSLDQGLQFLIQYYNGEERAKGNILERFSAQQFPDLHSELNLSSLELGDSALYFCASSPRQNNEQFFGPGTRLTVL.

This clone was recorded once. The V gene is TRBV4-3, the J gene TRBJ2-7, with D perhaps TRBD2 (6 bases). Trimming took off 1 base at V and 4 bases at J, with 11 bases between the two ends. This CDR3 has 14 residues. Per the germline V gene, CDR1 is LGHNA and CDR2 is YSLEER. CDR3: CASSQAGGNYEQYF. CDR3 nucleotides: TGCGCCAGCAGCCAAGCGGGCGGGAATTACGAGCAGTACTTC.

The gene calls are TRBV5-4 and TRBJ2-7; 11 bases line up with TRBD2. Trimming removed 3 bases from V and 0 bases from J; junction bases left unmatched: 5. The CDR3 runs to 16 residues. CDR1 and CDR2 from the germline V gene are SGHNT and YYREEE (reference sequence). The CDR3 here is CASSSGTSGLSYEQYF. For the CDR3, the DNA is TGTGCCAGCAGCTCCGGGACTAGCGGACTCTCCTACGAGCAGTACTTC.

This clone was recorded only once. This chain uses TRBV27 with TRBJ2-7; D uncertain. V shed 3 bases and J shed 2 bases, with 11 bases lying between them. CDR1 MNHEY and CDR2 SMNVEV come from the germline V gene (reference sequence). CDR3 length: 14 residues. The CDR3 is CASSFEGPTYEQYF. For the CDR3, the DNA is TGTGCCAGCAGTTTTGAAGGACCAACCTACGAGCAGTACTTC.

J is TRBJ2-3 and V is TRBV28; D is undetermined. The CDR3 runs to 17 residues. V was shortened by 3 bases and J by 2 bases, with 18 bases between the two germline ends. CDR1 and CDR2 (germline): MDHEN, SYDVKM. CDR3 DNA: TGTGCCAGCAGTTTTCATACGCACAGCCTCTTCACAGATACGCAGTATTTT. It codes for CASSFHTHSLFTDTQYF.

The chain employs TRBV4-1 and TRBJ2-5; D possibly uses TRBD1 or TRBD2 (6 bases each). The DNA end favors TRBJ2-7, so the J call may be wrong. CDR1 and CDR2 (germline): MGHRA, YSYEKL. This CDR3 region has 16 residues. CDR3 bases: TGCGCCAGCAGCCATAAAGGGCGGGACAAGACCTACGAGCAGTACTTC. Protein product: CASSHKGRDKTYEQYF.

The CDR3 sequence is CASSLNSRPETQYF. In DNA form, the CDR3 reads TGTGCCAGCAGCTTAAACAGTCGCCCAGAGACCCAGTACTTC. V gene TRBV7-9 combines with J gene TRBJ2-5; D gene uncertain. This CDR3 has 14 residues. From germline, CDR1 is SEHNR and CDR2 FQNEAQ (reference sequence). Trimming took 2 bases from V and 4 from J, leaving 11 bases between them.

This rearrangement joins TRBV10-3 to TRBJ2-3, with D perhaps TRBD1 (6 bases). The germline V and J ends were trimmed by 8 bases and 0 bases, with 24 bases remaining between them. The germline gives CDR1 ENHRY, CDR2 SYGVKD. The CDR3 spans 18 residues. CDR3 sequence reads: CAIRHQGLGPTSTDTQYF. In DNA, the CDR3 is TGTGCCATCCGGCACCAGGGGTTAGGTCCTACTAGCACAGATACGCAGTATTTT.

The chain employs TRBV5-5 and TRBJ2-3; the D gene is possibly TRBD2 (6 bases). The CDR3 extends over 15 amino acids. V lost 4 bases and J lost 3, with 15 bases in between. Germline V CDR1 and CDR2: SGHKS, YYEKEE (reference sequence). DNA of the CDR3: TGTGCCAGCAGCACAGCGGGTCGCCGGACAGATACGCAGTATTTT. Protein sequence: CASSTAGRRTDTQYF.

This chain links TRBV11-1 with TRBJ2-7; no definite D call. This CDR3 contains 13 residues. Trimming removed 3 bases from V and 3 bases from J, with 9 bases in between. CDR1 is SGHAT, CDR2 FQDESV, per germline (reference sequence). CDR3 sequence reads: CASSFSGLYEQYF. In nucleotides, the CDR3 is TGTGCCAGCAGCTTCTCGGGCCTCTACGAGCAGTACTTC.

The CDR3 loop reads CASSRILAGNNEQFF. In nucleotides, the CDR3 is TGTGCCAGCAGTCGAATACTAGCGGGTAACAATGAGCAGTTCTTC. V is TRBV2 and J is TRBJ2-1; 9 bases are shared with TRBD2. J gave up 5 bases and V 5 bases, and 7 bases lay outside the gene matches. The length of the CDR3 is 15 residues. Looked up from germline, CDR1 is SNHLY and CDR2 is FYNNEI.

Concerning this clone: Other nucleotide sequences in the sample specify the same CDR3. The gene calls are TRBV7-9 and TRBJ2-7; D ambiguous. Trimming took off 3 bases at V and 0 bases at J, with 6 bases between the two ends. This CDR3 contains 13 residues. Germline loops: CDR1 SEHNR, CDR2 FQNEAQ (reference sequence). CDR3: CASSFLSSYEQYF. The CDR3 DNA sequence: TGTGCCAGCAGCTTTCTGAGCTCCTACGAGCAGTACTTC.

J is TRBJ2-7 and V is TRBV6-6; D may be TRBD2 (6 bases). V dropped 0 bases and J dropped 6 bases, with 12 bases sitting between them. The CDR3 extends over 14 amino acids. CDR1 and CDR2 from the germline V gene are MNHNY and SVGAGI (reference sequence). The CDR3 sequence: CASSYSGGESEQYF. The CDR3 DNA is TGTGCCAGCAGTTACTCGGGGGGTGAGAGCGAGCAGTACTTC.

CDR3 coding DNA: TGCGCCAGCAGCCAAGAAGGGAGGGAAAGAGGCACAGATACGCAGTATTTT. Translation: CASSQEGRERGTDTQYF. The chain joins TRBV4-3 to TRBJ2-3, with 7 bases that match TRBD2. The CDR3 contains 17 residues. The germline gives CDR1 LGHNA, CDR2 YSLEER. J was trimmed by 1 base and V by 0 bases; bases with no gene match: 7.

The chain links TRBV27 to TRBJ1-5, with a weak D call TRBD1 (6 bases). CDR1 MNHEY and CDR2 SMNVEV come from the germline V gene (reference sequence). Trimming removed 5 bases from V and 3 bases from J, with 17 bases in between. The CDR3 extends over 16 amino acids. This CDR3 is CASSPSAGAINQPQHF. The CDR3 DNA sequence: TGTGCCAGCAGTCCCTCGGCGGGGGCAATCAATCAGCCCCAGCATTTT.